This paragraph covers one T cell receptor (beta chain) sequence. CD8+ and CD4+ T cells from blood underwent TCR beta sequencing. The multiple sclerosis controls were treatment-naive patients, and their relapsing-remitting disease was stable or active. TEMRA cells were FACS-enriched, while CD8+ and CD4+ T cells were negatively isolated. The entry originates in a study of CD8 T cells in Susac syndrome. The CDR3 has 17 residues. With 4 bases clipped from V and 5 bases from J, the junction kept 10 bases outside the gene matches. Germline CDR1 reads MGHRA; CDR2 reads YSYEKL. RNA totalling roughly 0.5 to 1 ug underwent reverse transcription with random hexamers. A multiplex approach, immunoSEQ multiplex PCR, amplified TCR beta CDR3 across 54 Vbeta and 13 Jbeta. TCRdb ran MiXCR on the immunoSEQ multiplex PCR reads and lists one entry per CDR3 protein. Among 150,000 to 200,000 distinct CDR3 sequences listed, 85% to 95% were seen once.

The chain links TRBV4-1 to TRBJ2-5, with TRBD2 identical over 13 bases. Sequencing was done on a sample of CD8+ T cells from PBMCs. The source of this sequence is a human donor with multiple sclerosis. DNA of the CDR3: TGCGCCAGCAGCCCATCGTTACTAGCGGGAGGGCCGGAGACCCAGTACTTC. Translation: CASSPSLLAGGPETQYF.